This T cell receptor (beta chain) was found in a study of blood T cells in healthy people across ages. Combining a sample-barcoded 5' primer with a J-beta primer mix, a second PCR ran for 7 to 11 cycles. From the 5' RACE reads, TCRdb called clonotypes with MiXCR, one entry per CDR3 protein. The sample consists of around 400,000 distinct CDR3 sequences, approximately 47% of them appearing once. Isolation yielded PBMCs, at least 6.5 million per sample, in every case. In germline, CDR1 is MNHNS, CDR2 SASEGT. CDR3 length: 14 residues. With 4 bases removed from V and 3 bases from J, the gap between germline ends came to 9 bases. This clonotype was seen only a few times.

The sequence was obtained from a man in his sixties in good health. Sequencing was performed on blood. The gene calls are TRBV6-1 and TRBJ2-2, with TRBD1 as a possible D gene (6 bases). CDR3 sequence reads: CASSGGPDTGELFF. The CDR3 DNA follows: TGTGCCAGCAGTGGGGGGCCGGACACCGGGGAGCTGTTTTTT.